This TCR beta chain was obtained from a study of cytomegalovirus exposure and HLA in healthy donors (dated by TCRdb to the late 2010s). In the study overall: An earlier analysis of 587 of the donors reported approximately 280 Gb of sequence data and about 120 million unique TCR beta sequences obtained from 150 million to 200 million T cells. Approximately 330 gigabases of sequencing data and roughly 81 million unique TCR sequences made up an early release that covered over 550 HLA-typed donors. The genetic ancestry cluster associated with self-reported Caucasian donors included 81% of the 300 to 450 genotyped donors. The study was designed to test whether signatures of past pathogen exposure could be identified by cataloging public T cell receptors. The T cell repertoires of several hundred subjects were profiled by immunosequencing and related to cytomegalovirus serostatus. A separate validation cohort of roughly 130 different subjects was used in addition to the roughly 670-subject first cohort. To predict cytomegalovirus infection status, the study brought together high-throughput TCR immunosequencing, statistical association of individual TCRs with disease status, and machine learning. To study patterns of TCR occurrence, a later analysis re-analyzed previously published TCR beta repertoires from 666 donors and added high-resolution HLA genotyping. Rather than using new phenotypic data, the later analysis identified candidate immune exposures from TCR beta sequences and from how often those sequences occurred across donors. An earlier analysis of 450 to 750 of the donors used high-throughput TCR beta sequencing to judge whether each TCR beta V gene segment behaved as functional or pseudogenic. Donor age, sex, ethnicity and CMV serostatus were compiled alongside the repertoire data. A later genetic analysis used genome-wide SNP genotypes for about 65% of the roughly 700 donors, treating that subset as a discovery cohort. Every repertoire in the discovery cohort had been generated on one and the same sequencing platform. HLA typing covered class I and class II loci at four-digit resolution. Typing coverage differed by locus: A, B, C, DRB1 and DQB1 were typed in roughly 620-640 donors, DQA1 in 500 to 550, DPA1 in 600 to 610, and DPB1 in around 490. Roughly 5 DR-DQ haplotypes were handled as single units for association and clustering, since linkage in the cohort was strong. Among approximately 370 genotyped donors of the cohort, an average of roughly 230,000 unique TCR beta nucleotide sequences was sequenced per donor, of which 15% to 20% were non-productive.

The germline V end is reduced by 4 bases and the J end by 1 base; junction bases left unmatched: 14. From cysteine to phenylalanine, the CDR3 is 19 amino acids long. Of the read, only the CDR3 DNA is kept; its 57 bases are in frame from base 1. The germline V gene encodes CDR1 SGDLS and CDR2 YYNGEE. In regard to this clone: It lacks a known antigen. No base-level quality is on record; no much larger clone is a single base apart.

The cohort was made up of approximately 700 healthy bone marrow donors. At the time of sampling, all cohort members were nominally healthy, though unrecorded immune exposures were likely present. The donor was CMV seronegative and belonged to the group of approximately 320 seronegative cohort members. A peripheral blood sample was collected from each donor, and TCR beta sequencing was performed on peripheral blood mononuclear cells. The Qiagen DNeasy Blood Extraction Kit was used to extract genomic DNA from the blood cell samples. Library preparation used the immunoSEQ multiplex PCR assay. For the multiplex PCR, a mixture combining 60 forward primers for TCR Vbeta segments and 13 reverse primers for TCR Jbeta segments was used. The CDR3 region of rearranged TCR beta genes was amplified from genomic DNA by a multiplex PCR assay. The amplified TCR beta libraries were sequenced on the Illumina HiSeq System as 87-base-pair reads. In the paper's pipeline: In a later analysis, roughly 80 million unique TCR beta chains were counted across the approximately 620 repertoires, and around 10 million of these chains were shared by at least two donors. Raw reads were error-corrected and collapsed into unique sequences by a nearest-neighbor algorithm in which closely related sequences were merged to remove PCR and sequencing errors. CDR3 sequences were aligned to IMGT reference sequences to assign V, D and J gene segments. Each retained sequence needed at least a six-nucleotide match to both a V gene segment and a J gene segment. A rearrangement was called productive if the CDR3 had no stop codons and remained in frame with V and J, and every other rearrangement was called non-productive. CDR3 was defined by IMGT convention, running from the second conserved V-encoded cysteine to the conserved J-encoded phenylalanine. The earlier analysis of about 560 of the donors excluded any sequence lacking an unambiguous match to a single V gene segment. In an earlier analysis of 587 of the donors, V segments were called functional above 56.7% productive rearrangements and were called segregating when the between-donor standard deviation exceeded 5%. A statistical classification framework was developed to diagnose cytomegalovirus status using the catalog of TCR beta chain sequences. A later analysis assigned V and J genes by comparing TCR nucleotide sequences with IMGT/GENE-DB human TR gene sequences. In a later analysis, CDR3 sequences and most-parsimonious VDJ recombination scenarios were assigned using the TCRdist pipeline. A later analysis defined each TCR beta chain by its CDR3 amino acid sequence plus V-gene family, and excluded reads lacking a unique V-gene family. In a later analysis, a few hundred highly shared, low-generation-probability nucleotide sequences were removed to address suspected cross-contamination and a sequencing artifact. In a later analysis, a clonal expansion index for each public chain was calculated from normalized within-repertoire ranks of inferred template counts. A later analysis computed generation probabilities with a VDJ recombination model fitted to out-of-frame rearrangements, and checked the results against IGoR. In a later analysis, hypergeometric tests were used to score TCR-TCR, TCR-HLA and TCR-CMV co-occurrence, with a repertoire-size bias correction applied to TCR pairs. To estimate false discovery rates, a later analysis permuted the HLA or CMV assignments 20 times. A later analysis grouped co-occurring TCRs with DBSCAN, adding TCRdist sequence similarity when clustering within HLA-allele-positive subsets. Co-occurrence clustering excluded repertoires with fewer than 30,000 or more than 120,000 public chains, plus five with anomalous nucleotide sharing. As stored in TCRdb, this immuneACCESS dataset retains in-frame rearrangements with V and J assigned. A fraction of the clones does not appear; measured against another copy, unresolved V genes explain less than half of the discrepancy, and the remainder lacks a known reason. That table supplies the V and J calls and clone size; D and trimming were determined from the DNA. In all, the sample holds over 110,000 clones, and roughly three quarters of those were seen once. Around 3% of the sample is taken by the ten largest.

The research as a whole found: Some IMGT-functional V segments, including TRBV6-2 and TRBV6-3, could not be distinguished by the 87-base-pair reads and were therefore excluded. Because HLA typing was missing for some donors at each locus, association tests included only the typed subset. Cytomegalovirus status was reported to be diagnosed by the classifier with high specificity and sensitivity in both the original and validation cohorts. In this cohort, only TCR beta chains were sequenced, and detectable features were limited by the absence of alpha or paired-chain data. In a later analysis, the rate of TCR association differed among HLA loci, with DRB1 alleles having the most associated TCRs and HLA-C alleles having the fewest. Most TCR sequences were observed very rarely across donors, whereas some public TCRs were present in many individuals. The only immune exposure information available for the cohort was CMV serostatus. According to a later analysis, parvovirus B19, influenza, CMV and Epstein-Barr virus appeared linked to several top co-occurrence clusters. In a later genetic analysis, a missense DCLRE1C variant was associated with V-gene and J-gene trimming of TCR beta chains, and the association was replicated in an independent cohort. In the study, 150 to 200 TCR beta chains were listed as associated with cytomegalovirus. In vitro tests confirmed that a few of the cytomegalovirus-associated TCR beta chains recognize cytomegalovirus antigens. The presence/absence analyses assumed that sequencing depth was roughly uniform across donors, and that assumption may not be true. In a later analysis, about 17,000 TCR beta sequences were associated with specific HLA alleles at a false discovery rate of 0.05. When HLA alleles, especially DR and DQ, strongly co-occurred, TCR associations were difficult to assign to individual alleles. The earlier analysis of some 540 of the donors excluded approximately 17 rarely observed V segments, including chromosome 9 orphons, because counts were too low. Linkage disequilibrium might explain the correlated functional status among segregating V segments, but an unknown experimental factor could not be excluded. In a later analysis, HLA-associated TCR beta chains were found to be more clonally expanded and to have lower generation probabilities than equally common non-associated chains. It was suggested by the authors that the approach could potentially be generalized to other disease states and immunological phenotypes. A further reported finding was that TCR beta sequences accurately predicted the HLA-A and HLA-B alleles for most subjects in the first cohort. A cluster of highly shared sequence variants was judged likely to be a technical artifact of the sequencing pipeline. Compared with the approximately 600-donor mean, donors in an Asian-associated ancestry cluster had fewer N-insertions in productive TCRs, according to a later genetic analysis. An earlier analysis of around 540 of the donors showed that most TCR beta V segments appeared in productive rearrangements either about 90% or about 30% of the time, which broadly matched IMGT annotations. According to a later analysis, most CMV-associated TCR beta chains appeared to be HLA-restricted, and the HLA associations seemed to be driven largely by CMV exposure.

The chain is assembled from TRBV9 and TRBJ2-6, with 7 bases aligning to TRBD1. Sequenced material: PBMCs. This sequence was found in a female donor in good health and CMV-seronegative. The CDR3 reads as follows: CASSSPGQNQMSGANVLTF. The sequenced DNA is TGTGCCAGCAGCTCCCCGGGACAGAATCAAATGTCTGGGGCCAACGTCCTGACTTTC. When the CDR3 is completed using the reference TRBV9 and TRBJ2-6 genes on either side, the full variable domain is DSGVTQTPKHLITATGQRVTLRCSPRSGDLSVYWYQQSLDQGLQFLIQYYNGEERAKGNILERFSAQQFPDLHSELNLSSLELGDSALYFCASSSPGQNQMSGANVLTFGAGSRLTVL.